This T cell receptor (beta chain) comes out of a study of T-cell memory formation after mild COVID-19 listed by TCRdb under 2021. For context, the study as a whole: Most TCR sequence clusters were specific to one of the two donors. Longitudinal TCRalpha and TCRbeta repertoire sequencing tracked T-cell clones expanding and contracting after mild COVID-19 in two donors. The cohort was made up of two young adult volunteers, one female and one male, who were previously healthy.

Including the terminal cysteine and phenylalanine, the CDR3 comprises 14 residues. Only the CDR3 region is kept as DNA, spanning 42 bases read in frame from base 1. The germline V and J ends show losses of 5 bases and 7 bases respectively, and no gene match explains 8 bases of the junction. The germline V gene (reference sequence) sets CDR1 to DFQATT and CDR2 to SNEGSKA. These reads were obtained on an Illumina NovaSeq 6000. TCRalpha and TCRbeta cDNA libraries were built by 5'RACE with constant-segment primers, adding sample barcodes and unique molecular identifiers. RNA was extracted from every sample with Trizol reagent. Libraries were amplified in two PCR steps, with a second sample barcode and Illumina TruSeq adapters added in the second step. The libraries were sequenced on an Illumina NovaSeq using 2 x 150 bp paired-end reads. In the source study's methods: The reads were demultiplexed and collapsed into UMI-guided consensus sequences using migec v1.2.7. Using mixcr v2.1.11, UMI consensuses were aligned to TRA and TRB V and J templates and then assembled into clonotypes. Expanded or contracted clonotypes were those called significant by both edgeR and NoisET, with noise models trained on biological replicates. For edgeR calls, the cutoffs were a false discovery rate-adjusted p below 0.01 and a log2 fold-change threshold of 1. As an exploratory analysis of dynamics, max-normalized trajectories of the 1000 most abundant clonotypes were examined by PCA with hierarchical clustering. Separately sequenced CD4+ and CD8+ repertoires were used to assign a CD4 or CD8 phenotype to each responding clone. The raw public data were reprocessed by TCRdb itself: fastp quality trimming at Q25, MiXCR clonotype calling, in-frame beta chains only. Each CDR3 protein gets just one entry, which takes the most common genes and DNA from the rows behind it. The V and J calls reflect TCRdb's pipeline rather than the authors' work. Here the sample has 190,000 or so distinct CDR3 sequences; 27% occur a single time. The ten largest clonotypes hold over 10% of the sample.

This clonotype was seen a few times. Its specific antigen is unknown. Base qualities are not provided; no much larger clone lies one nucleotide away. Ficoll-Paque density gradient centrifugation was the method used to isolate PBMCs. What the authors observed across the whole study: The second-wave clones that peaked on day 37 were not confirmed to be SARS-CoV-2 specific. Contracting CD4+ clones were found mainly in CM and EM memory subsets, while CD8+ clones were enriched in EMRA. Clones contracting from day 15 to 85 had balanced CD4/CD8 phenotypes, while a second wave expanding from day 15 to 37 was biased towards CD4+. Some responding clones were found in pre-infection memory, which suggests that pre-existing cross-reactive memory T cells took part in the SARS-CoV-2 response. The study covered only a couple of mild cases, and larger cohorts including severe cases with pre-infection samples were considered necessary.

This receptor was taken from an adult woman who had mild COVID-19 (a few samples of this study predate the infection). The sample titles of this study are shuffled in the database, so cell type and time point are left out; the donor was told from shared clones. The chain employs TRBV20-1 and TRBJ2-4; the central 10 bases match TRBD2. Sequenced sample: PBMCs or a T cell subset sorted from them (not recorded which). The nucleotide sequence is TGCAGTGCTCCAAGCGGGGGGGCCGTCAACATTCAGTACTTC. Protein translation: CSAPSGGAVNIQYF.